This passage covers 27 T cell receptor beta chains from one sample sequenced in a study of CD8+ T cells in alopecia areata. After isolation, RNA underwent reverse transcription to generate cDNA as the sequencing template. Assay used: immunoSEQ multiplex PCR; TCRdb lists only in-frame clones, some missing. The data show approximately 300,000 clones, with none appearing a single time. After pooling, cutaneous lymph node cells were sorted with CD4, CD8alpha, NKG2D, NKG2ACE and other markers. The sample comprised CD4+ T cells sorted from a lymph node. The receptors here all came from a C3H/HeJ mouse with alopecia areata. The MHC haplotype recorded for the strain is H2-k.

This clone came up a few times. Mouse names are used for the genes. The read comes to an end 4 residues before the CDR3 does, leaving the germline J gene to fill in the end. This chain connects TRBV5 to TRBJ2-4; D remains unclear. The CDR3 length is 14 residues. V gave up 4 bases and J gave up 0 bases, with 8 bases separating them. The V gene's germline CDR1 is LGHNA and CDR2 YNLKQL (reference sequence). The CDR3 here is CASSPDISQNTLYF. CDR3 DNA, as far as it was read: TGTGCCAGCAGCCCCGACATTAGTCAAAAC.

This clone was counted between two and nine times. The gene names given are mouse names. The read stops 4 residues short of the end of the CDR3; the missing end is completed from the germline J gene. The V gene is TRBV1, the J gene TRBJ2-7, with 7 bases matching TRBD2. The CDR3 runs to 14 residues. The germline CDR1 and CDR2 sequences are NSQYPW and LRSPGD (reference sequence). The covered CDR3 bases are TGCACCTGCAGTGCAGATTCCTGGGGGTAT. Amino acid sequence: CTCSADSWGY. The CDR3, in full, reads CTCSADSWGYEQYF.

This clone turned up a few times. Mouse names are used for the genes. With the read ending 4 residues before the CDR3 end, the germline J gene is used to fill in that end. The sample carries other DNA sequences with the same CDR3. V gene TRBV19 combines with J gene TRBJ2-3, with a tentative D call TRBD2 (7 bases). Trimming took off 0 bases at V and 2 bases at J, with 7 bases between the two ends. The CDR3 loop spans 14 amino acids. In germline, CDR1 is FNHDT, CDR2 SITEND (reference sequence). CDR3 in amino acids: CASSIGGAAETLYF. The CDR3 bases that were read are TGTGCCAGCAGTATAGGGGGGGCTGCAGAA.

This clone was found a few times. Mouse gene names apply. The CDR3 goes on 4 residues after the read ends, and that part is filled in from the germline J gene. The genes are TRBV1 and TRBJ2-7; no definite D call. CDR1 and CDR2 (germline): NSQYPW, LRSPGD (reference sequence). Trimming left V 0 bases short and J 0 bases short, with 9 bases between. The CDR3 is made up of 15 amino acids. CDR3 amino acids: CTCSADRHSSYEQYF. The CDR3 DNA, read in part, is TGCACCTGCAGTGCAGATAGACATAGCTCCTAT.

Points on this clone: Genes and germline come from the mouse. The CDR3 goes on 4 residues after the read ends, and that part is filled in from the germline J gene. The same CDR3 can be traced to other DNA sequences in this sample. J is TRBJ2-1 and V is TRBV1; TRBD1 aligns across 10 bases. CDR1 NSQYPW and CDR2 LRSPGD come from the germline V gene (reference sequence). With 3 bases clipped from V and 6 bases from J, the junction kept 2 bases outside the gene matches. The CDR3 length is 14 residues. The sequenced CDR3 bases are TGCACCTGCAGTGCCGGGACAGGGGCTGCT. Translating gives CTCSAGTGAA. The whole CDR3 reads CTCSAGTGAAEQFF.

In the case of this clone: These gene names are mouse names. The read terminates 4 residues ahead of where the CDR3 ends, so the germline J gene completes it. V is TRBV19 and J is TRBJ2-4; TRBD1 is a possible D gene (5 bases). The CDR3 length is 13 residues. Germline V gene data show CDR1 as FNHDT and CDR2 as SITEND (reference sequence). V was pared by 4 bases and J by 2 bases, with 8 bases between. CDR3: CASSAGNQNTLYF. The CDR3 DNA, read in part, is TGTGCCAGCAGTGCAGGGAATCAAAAC.

This clone turned up a few times. Mouse gene names and germline throughout. Read sequence stops 4 residues before the CDR3 end, and the germline J gene provides the missing end. The chain couples TRBV19 to TRBJ2-1; 11 positions match TRBD2. Germline V gene lookup returns CDR1 FNHDT and CDR2 SITEND (reference sequence). This CDR3 is 15 amino acids long. CDR3 DNA, as far as it was read: TGTGCCAGCATCCAACTGGGGGGGCTGGGGGCT. As protein: CASIQLGGLGA. The whole CDR3 is CASIQLGGLGAEQFF.

This clone was seen a few times. Any gene name here is a mouse gene name. The missing CDR3 end, 4 residues past where the read stops, is filled in from the germline J gene. The V and J genes are TRBV31 and TRBJ2-1; weak D call: TRBD1 (6 bases). V was clipped by 2 bases and J by 4 bases, with 9 bases between them. The CDR3 runs to 13 residues. Per the germline V gene, CDR1 is GKSSPN and CDR2 is SITVG. CDR3 sequence reads: CAWSSGTYAEQFF. Partial CDR3 DNA: TGTGCCTGGAGTTCCGGGACATATGCT.

Concerning this clone: The gene names given are mouse names. The read is 4 residues too short to cover the CDR3 end, so that end is filled in from the germline J gene. The chain combines TRBV3 with TRBJ2-1; 8 bases match TRBD1. The junction had 2 bases not matched to a gene; V was cut back by 4 bases and J by 0 bases. CDR1 and CDR2 (germline): SNHLY, FYNGKV (reference sequence). The CDR3 covers 15 residues. The covered CDR3 bases are TGTGCCAGCAGCTCCAGGGGGCTTAACTATGCT. Translated, it gives CASSSRGLNYA. The full CDR3 protein reads CASSSRGLNYAEQFF.

This clone came up a few times. Genes here carry mouse names. The CDR3 end falls 4 residues outside the read, so it is completed with the germline J gene. V usage is TRBV1 and J usage is TRBJ2-2; D remains unclear. V was clipped by 0 bases and J by 2 bases, with 7 bases between them. Per the germline V gene, CDR1 is NSQYPW and CDR2 is LRSPGD (reference sequence). The CDR3 is 15 residues long. The CDR3 here is CTCSAEGVNTGQLYF. CDR3 bases read: TGCACCTGCAGTGCAGAGGGTGTTAACACCGGG.

This clone was observed a handful of times. Any gene name here is a mouse gene name. Partial CDR3 DNA: TGTGCTAGCAGTTACCCACAGGGCAACTCC. It is translated as CASSYPQGNS. The entire CDR3 reads CASSYPQGNSDYTF. V and J are TRBV29 and TRBJ1-2; a weak D match, TRBD1 (6 bases). The CDR3 end is not reached by the read, which stops 4 residues before it; the germline J gene fills it in. CDR1 and CDR2 (germline): MSHET, SYDVDS. The CDR3 length is 14 residues. V lost 4 bases to trimming and J lost 2 bases, with 11 bases between them.

As regards this clone: The germline and genes are mouse ones. The read ends 4 residues before the CDR3 terminus; that terminus is restored from the germline J gene. The chain combines TRBV5 with TRBJ1-1; weak D call: TRBD1 (5 bases). Germline V gene lookup returns CDR1 LGHNA and CDR2 YNLKQL (reference sequence). Trimming pared 1 base from V and 3 bases from J, leaving 9 bases between. This CDR3 contains 14 residues. The sequenced part of the CDR3 DNA is TGTGCCAGCAGCCAAGCAGGGAAGGACACA. Protein sequence: CASSQAGKDT. The CDR3 as a whole reads CASSQAGKDTEVFF.

In this sample, this clone turned up a few times. Gene names follow the mouse nomenclature. The read finishes 4 residues shy of the CDR3 end, and the germline J gene is used to complete it. This chain uses TRBV1 with TRBJ2-1, with a possible D match to TRBD2 (5 bases). The CDR3 extends over 16 amino acids. V lost 0 bases and J 3 bases, leaving 12 bases between the germline ends. CDR1 and CDR2 (germline): NSQYPW, LRSPGD (reference sequence). The CDR3: CTCSADRMGSYAEQFF. The CDR3 bases that were read are TGCACCTGCAGTGCAGATCGGATGGGGAGCTATGCT.

This clone was detected only a few times. Gene names refer to mouse genes. The read gets to within 4 residues of the CDR3 end, and the germline J gene fills in the rest. This sample includes further DNA sequences coding for the same CDR3. The chain recombines TRBV1 with TRBJ1-2; D might be TRBD1 (6 bases). Trimming took off 4 bases at V and 0 bases at J, with 9 bases between the two ends. The CDR3 is 14 amino acids. From germline, CDR1 is NSQYPW and CDR2 LRSPGD (reference sequence). The CDR3 reads CTCSGGQTNSDYTF. The CDR3 bases that were read are TGCACCTGCAGTGGTGGACAGACAAACTCC.

The sample holds a few counts of this clone. Mouse names are used for the genes. The read gets to within 4 residues of the CDR3 end, and the germline J gene fills in the rest. J is TRBJ2-3 and V is TRBV19; weak D call: TRBD1 (5 bases). The ends were cut back, 1 base at V and 0 bases at J, with 9 bases in the middle. The CDR3 is 15 amino acids. Germline V gene data show CDR1 as FNHDT and CDR2 as SITEND (reference sequence). The CDR3 here is CASSIFWTSAETLYF. The sequenced part of the CDR3 DNA is TGTGCCAGCAGTATATTCTGGACAAGTGCAGAA.

A note on this clone: Germline and genes: mouse. The sequence runs out 3 residues before the end of the CDR3; the remainder is reconstructed from the germline J gene. The gene calls are TRBV5 and TRBJ1-6; perhaps TRBD1 as D (6 bases). TRBJ1-6 is recorded as an ORF, its role being uncertain. The V end lost 0 bases, the J end lost 7 bases, and 10 bases lay between the germline ends. Germline lookup yields CDR1 LGHNA and CDR2 YNLKQL (reference sequence). The CDR3 spans 15 residues. CDR3 residues: CASSQEGAGNSPLYF. Partial CDR3 DNA: TGTGCCAGCAGCCAAGAGGGGGCTGGGAATTCGCCC.

As concerns this clone: Mouse gene names apply. The read is 3 residues too short to cover the CDR3 end, so that end is filled in from the germline J gene. V usage is TRBV5 and J usage is TRBJ1-6; D is unclear. TRBJ1-6 is filed as an ORF, its function uncertain. V was pared by 6 bases and J by 0 bases, with 6 bases between. CDR3 length: 14 amino acids. Germline V gives CDR1 LGHNA, CDR2 YNLKQL (reference sequence). Partial CDR3 DNA: TGTGCCAGCAGTCCCAATTCCTATAATTCGCCC. Its protein product is CASSPNSYNSP. The full CDR3 is CASSPNSYNSPLYF.

As for this clone: Germline and genes: mouse. The DNA read from the CDR3 is TGTGCCAGCAGGGACAGGGAGAAGGGG. It yields the protein CASRDREKG. The CDR3 in its entirety is CASRDREKGQLYF. The chain combines TRBV13-1 with TRBJ2-2; TRBD1 aligns across 8 bases. The observed sequence ends 4 residues before the CDR3 terminus, with the missing tail filled in from the germline J gene. Germline V gene lookup returns CDR1 NSHNY and CDR2 SYGAGN. The CDR3 is made up of 13 amino acids.

This clone was seen a few times. Mouse gene names and germline throughout. The CDR3 DNA, read in part, is TGTGCTAGCAGTAGAGTTGGGGACAGGGGGCGTGCT. Protein sequence: CASSRVGDRGRA. The complete CDR3 reads CASSRVGDRGRAEQFF. The chain employs TRBV17 and TRBJ2-1; 12 bases align to TRBD1. The read ends 4 residues before the CDR3 terminus; that terminus is restored from the germline J gene. This CDR3 region has 16 residues. CDR1 and CDR2 (germline): MNHDT, YYDKIL. Losses at the gene ends were 1 base for V and 6 bases for J; bases not matched to a gene: 4.

In its sample, this clone was seen a few times. Each gene name is a mouse one. Read sequence stops 4 residues before the CDR3 end, and the germline J gene provides the missing end. This CDR3 is also generated by other DNA sequences in the sample. V and J are TRBV1 and TRBJ2-3; 10 bases are a match to TRBD1. The length of the CDR3 is 15 residues. Germline lookup yields CDR1 NSQYPW and CDR2 LRSPGD (reference sequence). The V and J ends lost 4 bases and 0 bases, in that order; junction bases with no gene match: 1. The part of the CDR3 DNA that was read is TGCACCTGCAGTGGACAGGGGGCTAGTGCAGAA. Amino acids: CTCSGQGASAE. The complete CDR3 reads CTCSGQGASAETLYF. Variable domain in full (rest from reference TRBV1 and TRBJ2-3): VTLLEQNPRWRLVPRGQAVNLRCILKNSQYPWMSWYQQDLQKQLQWLFTLRSPGDKEVKSLPGADYLATRVTDTELRLQVANMSQGRTLYCTCSGQGASAETLYFGSGTRLTVL.

For this clone: These gene names are mouse names. The missing CDR3 end, 4 residues past where the read stops, is filled in from the germline J gene. J is TRBJ2-5 and V is TRBV13-2; 8 bases fit TRBD2. Germline V gene lookup returns CDR1 NNHNN and CDR2 SYGAGS (reference sequence). J gave up 3 bases and V 0 bases, and 0 bases lay outside the gene matches. CDR3 length: 14 amino acids. The sequenced part of the CDR3 DNA is TGTGCCAGCGGTGATGACTGGGGGCAAGAC. It codes for CASGDDWGQD. The CDR3 in full is CASGDDWGQDTQYF.

Details on this clone: Each gene name is a mouse one. The observed sequence ends 4 residues before the CDR3 terminus, with the missing tail filled in from the germline J gene. The chain combines TRBV3 with TRBJ1-1; TRBD1 matches 9 bases. Germline V gene data show CDR1 as SNHLY and CDR2 as FYNGKV (reference sequence). V dropped 5 bases and J dropped 3; count of bases not matched to a gene: 4. This CDR3 spans 14 amino acids. The CDR3 region is CASSPGDRDTEVFF. The DNA read from the CDR3 is TGTGCCAGCAGCCCCGGGGACAGGGACACA. Complete variable domain (other parts from reference TRBV3 and TRBJ1-1): GPKVLQIPSHQIIDMGQMVTLNCDPVSNHLYFYWYKQILGQQMEFLVNFYNGKVMEKSKLFKDQFSVERPDGSYFTLKIQPTALEDSAVYFCASSPGDRDTEVFFGKGTRLTVV.

Of note for this clone: Gene names and germline refer to mouse. The CDR3 end is not reached by the read, which stops 4 residues before it; the germline J gene fills it in. The rearrangement links TRBV13-1 to TRBJ2-7; a weak D match, TRBD1 (6 bases). The CDR3 sequence is 15 residues long. V was pared by 0 bases and J by 1 base, with 11 bases between. CDR1 is NSHNY and CDR2 is SYGAGN in the germline V gene. The CDR3 DNA, read in part, is TGTGCCAGCAGTGATGTTTGGGACAAATCCTAT. It specifies CASSDVWDKSY. The complete CDR3 sequence is CASSDVWDKSYEQYF.

In regard to this clone: Genes and germline are mouse. The read comes to an end 4 residues before the CDR3 does, leaving the germline J gene to fill in the end. V is TRBV1 and J is TRBJ1-1, with 7 bases matching TRBD1. Per germline, CDR1 NSQYPW and CDR2 LRSPGD (reference sequence). This CDR3 has 16 amino acids. V lost 0 bases, J lost 4 bases, and 8 bases stayed unmatched. The covered CDR3 bases are TGCACCTGCAGTGCAGATCTGCCAGGGGGAGCCACA. Encoded protein: CTCSADLPGGAT. The CDR3, in full, reads CTCSADLPGGATEVFF.

Turning to this clone: Genes here carry mouse names. The read is 4 residues too short to cover the CDR3 end, so that end is filled in from the germline J gene. The chain uses TRBV31 and TRBJ2-5; TRBD2 matches 9 bases. CDR3 length: 14 amino acids. Looked up from germline, CDR1 is GKSSPN and CDR2 is SITVG. V shed 3 bases, J shed 2 bases, and the junction held 3 bases outside the gene matches. The CDR3 region is CAWRNWGAQDTQYF. The CDR3 DNA, read in part, is TGTGCCTGGAGGAACTGGGGGGCCCAAGAC.

This clone was observed many times. Gene names follow the mouse nomenclature. The read terminates 4 residues ahead of where the CDR3 ends, so the germline J gene completes it. Other DNA sequences within the sample encode an identical CDR3. The chain is built from TRBV17 and TRBJ2-1; D is unclear. V was clipped by 2 bases and J by 4 bases, with 3 bases between them. This CDR3 spans 12 amino acids. CDR1 and CDR2 (germline): MNHDT, YYDKIL. Here the CDR3 reads CASSRQYAEQFF. The sequenced CDR3 bases are TGTGCTAGCAGTAGACAATATGCT.

This clone was observed many times. Mouse gene names apply. The observed sequence ends 4 residues before the CDR3 terminus, with the missing tail filled in from the germline J gene. Distinct nucleotide sequences in the sample also encode this CDR3. This rearrangement joins TRBV5 to TRBJ1-2, with 7 positions matching TRBD1. The V gene end was trimmed by 0 bases and the J gene end by 2 bases; junction bases not matched to a gene: 0. Per the germline V gene, CDR1 is LGHNA and CDR2 is YNLKQL (reference sequence). This CDR3 contains 14 residues. The part of the CDR3 DNA that was read is TGTGCCAGCAGCCAAGAGACAGGGAACTCC. As protein: CASSQETGNS. The full CDR3 sequence reads CASSQETGNSDYTF.